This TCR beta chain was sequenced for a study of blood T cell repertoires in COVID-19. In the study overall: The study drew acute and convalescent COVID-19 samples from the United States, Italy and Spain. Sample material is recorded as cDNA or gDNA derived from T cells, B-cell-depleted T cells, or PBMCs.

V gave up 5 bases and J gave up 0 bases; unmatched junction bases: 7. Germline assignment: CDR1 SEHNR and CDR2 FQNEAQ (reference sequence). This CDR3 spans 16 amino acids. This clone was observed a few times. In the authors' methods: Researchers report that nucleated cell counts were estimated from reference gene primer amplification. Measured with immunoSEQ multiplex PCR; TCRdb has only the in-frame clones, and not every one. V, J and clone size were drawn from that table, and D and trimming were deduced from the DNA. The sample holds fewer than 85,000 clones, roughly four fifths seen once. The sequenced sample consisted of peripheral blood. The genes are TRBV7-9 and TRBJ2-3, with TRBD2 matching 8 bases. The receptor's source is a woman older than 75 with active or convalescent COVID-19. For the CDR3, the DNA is TGTGCCAGCAGCCCATTACTAGCGGCCAGCACAGATACGCAGTATTTT. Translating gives CASSPLLAASTDTQYF.